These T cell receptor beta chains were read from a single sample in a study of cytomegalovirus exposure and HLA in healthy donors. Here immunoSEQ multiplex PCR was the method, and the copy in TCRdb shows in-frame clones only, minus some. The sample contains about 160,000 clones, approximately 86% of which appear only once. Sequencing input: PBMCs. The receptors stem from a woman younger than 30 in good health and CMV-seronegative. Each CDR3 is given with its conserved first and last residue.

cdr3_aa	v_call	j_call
CASSLYGEGNTIYF	TRBV28	TRBJ1-3
CASSLGGGRQPQHF	TRBV7-2	TRBJ1-5
CASKTGTGVDTQYF	TRBV6-1	TRBJ2-3
CASSQGSSVGELFF	TRBV4-1	TRBJ2-2
CSARGSSATEAFF	TRBV29-1	TRBJ1-1
CASSLGRRWNEQFF	TRBV5-6	TRBJ2-1
CATTEWTRGTGEDGYTF	TRBV19	TRBJ1-2
CASSEWRGAEAFF	TRBV6-1	TRBJ1-1
CSVEGPLGGTQYF	TRBV29-1	TRBJ2-5
CASRPTGTSGRARDTQYF	TRBV27	TRBJ2-3
CASSYGANPTEAFF	TRBV6-5	TRBJ1-1
CASSPPGRVNEKLFF	TRBV7-9	TRBJ1-4
CASSESQGPSYEQYF	TRBV10-1	-
CASSDSLLAEAFF	TRBV10-1	TRBJ1-1
CASSEGPGQGYEQYF	TRBV5-4	TRBJ2-7
CASGLRLAGVFSYEQYF	TRBV12-5	TRBJ2-7
CASGFVASSHEQYF	TRBV12-5	TRBJ2-7
CASSLTSGTNNEQFF	TRBV5-5	TRBJ2-1
CASSSGTSPYNEQFF	TRBV4-1	TRBJ2-1
CASSLGGLAGDYEQFF	TRBV5-4	TRBJ2-1
CASSTRTGDNEQFF	TRBV5-6	TRBJ2-1
CAISDPTPRGRASDTQYF	TRBV10-3	TRBJ2-3
CASRVVGGSSYNEQFF	TRBV21-1	TRBJ2-1
CASTTGAANTGELFF	TRBV19	TRBJ2-2
CASSQDFLKLGGAGGYTF	TRBV14	TRBJ1-2
CASSIGQGPGWTEAFF	TRBV19	TRBJ1-1
CASSLASGFTEAFF	TRBV7-9	TRBJ1-1
CASSDTGGFYEQYF	TRBV6-1	TRBJ2-7
CASGTQGVNEQFF	TRBV2	TRBJ2-1
CASSLASGPTGELFF	TRBV7-9	TRBJ2-2
CASSLAGTGENYGYTF	TRBV5-1	TRBJ1-2
CAWSVSQVVHEQYF	TRBV30	TRBJ2-7